The rows below give T cell receptor beta chains drawn from one sample of a study of blood T cell repertoires in COVID-19. The method was immunoSEQ multiplex PCR; TCRdb's version includes in-frame clones alone and lacks a portion of them. The sample shows approximately 120,000 clones, 75% to 85% of them seen only once. Sequenced sample: peripheral blood. These receptors were obtained from a man at least 80 years old with acute or convalescent COVID-19. Each CDR3 is given with its conserved first and last residue. The D gene is left open where the match is weak. Only some rows state a clone size, as once, few, many or a class for expanded clones.

V gene	J gene	clone size	D gene	CDR3 DNA	CDR3 protein
TRBV11-1	TRBJ2-3	.	TRBD2	TGTGCCAGCAGCGTGGCGGGGGGAATCACAGATACGCAGTATTTT	CASSVAGGITDTQYF
TRBV29-1	TRBJ2-7	.	.	TGCAGCGTTGTTGGAGACGAGCAGTACTTC	CSVVGDEQYF
TRBV3-1/TRBV3-2	TRBJ2-1	.	.	TGTGCCAGCAGCCAAGACGGCGGGGCCGAGCAGTTCTTC	CASSQDGGAEQFF
TRBV28	TRBJ1-2	.	TRBD1	TGTGCCAGCAGTTTAAGTGGGACAGGAGGTCATGGCTACACCTTC	CASSLSGTGGHGYTF
TRBV3-1/TRBV3-2	TRBJ2-7	.	TRBD2	TGTGCCAGCAGCCCTTGGGGGAGCGGGGTCTCCTACGAGCAGTACTTC	CASSPWGSGVSYEQYF
TRBV10-3	TRBJ2-7	.	.	TGTGCCATCAGTGAAACAAATGATTACTACGAGCAGTACTTC	CAISETNDYYEQYF
TRBV10-3	TRBJ2-1	.	.	TGTGCCATCAGTGACGGCCTGAGAGTGGGGGCCCCCAATCCCAATGAGCAGTTCTTC	CAISDGLRVGAPNPNEQFF
TRBV2	TRBJ2-7	.	.	TGTGCCAGCAGTGCAAAGGGGGTGTACTTC	CASSAKGVYF
TRBV27	TRBJ2-2	.	TRBD1	TGTGCCAGCAGTTCGACAGGGAGCGCGCCCGGGGAGCTGTTTTTT	CASSSTGSAPGELFF
TRBV5-4	TRBJ2-3	few	TRBD2	TGTGCCAGCAGCTTGGTGGGCGGGAGTACAGATACGCAGTATTTT	CASSLVGGSTDTQYF
TRBV7-8	TRBJ1-5	.	.	TGTGCCAGCAGCGCGGACAGTAACAGCAATCAGCCCCAGCATTTT	CASSADSNSNQPQHF
TRBV18	TRBJ2-3	once	TRBD1	TGTGCCAGCTCACTGGGGCCAGGGGGCGGGGATACGCAGTATTTT	CASSLGPGGGDTQYF
TRBV30	TRBJ1-4	.	.	TGTGCCTGGAGTGTTGGGGGGTCCCGCCCTAATGAAAAACTGTTTTTT	CAWSVGGSRPNEKLFF
TRBV7-7	TRBJ2-7	.	.	TGTGCTAGCAGCTTAGCGACAGATAACCAAACCTACGAGCAGTACTTC	CASSLATDNQTYEQYF
TRBV5-4	TRBJ2-2	.	TRBD1	TGTGCCAGCAGCCGCGGACAGGGCTACACCGGGGAGCTGTTTTTT	CASSRGQGYTGELFF
TRBV15	TRBJ2-2	.	TRBD2	TGTGCCACCAGCGATCCTAGCGGGGGGGGTCCCGGGGAGCTGTTTTTT	CATSDPSGGGPGELFF
TRBV27	TRBJ2-2	.	TRBD1	TGTGCCAGCACCCTCGGACAGGGAAGGTCCGGGGAGCTGTTTTTT	CASTLGQGRSGELFF
TRBV5-1	TRBJ2-2	.	.	TGCGCCAGCAGCGCGGGGACAGCCGACACCGGGGAGCTGTTTTTT	CASSAGTADTGELFF
TRBV7-2	TRBJ2-7	few	TRBD1	TGTGCCAGCAGCCGACAGGGCCTCAACGAGCAGTACTTC	CASSRQGLNEQYF
TRBV5-4	TRBJ1-1	few	TRBD1	TGTGCCAGCAGCTTGCGACAGGGGGCGCGAACTGAAGCTTTCTTT	CASSLRQGARTEAFF
TRBV19	TRBJ2-6	.	TRBD2	TGTGCCAGTAGTATAGACGGGACTAGCACCAACGTCCTGACTTTC	CASSIDGTSTNVLTF
TRBV4-2	TRBJ1-2	.	.	TGTGCCAGCAGGAGACAGGCGGACTATGGCTACACCTTC	CASRRQADYGYTF
TRBV5-6	TRBJ2-7	.	.	TGTGCCAGCAGCTTGGGGAGTGTCCGAGAGCAGTACTTC	CASSLGSVREQYF
TRBV6-5	TRBJ2-5	.	TRBD2	TGTGCCAGCAGTTTAGGGACTAGCGGGGGGGAGACCCAGTACTTC	CASSLGTSGGETQYF
TRBV7-2	TRBJ1-2	.	.	TGTGCCAGCAGCTTAGGTCTAGGGGGCTATGGCTACACCTTC	CASSLGLGGYGYTF
TRBV20-1	TRBJ2-1	.	.	TGCAGTGCTAGTAGCGTGGGGGGATTCTCCTACAATGAGCAGTTCTTC	CSASSVGGFSYNEQFF
TRBV6-1	TRBJ2-7	.	.	TGTGCCAGCAGTGAAGTGGTTCCAGGGAACGAGCAGTACTTC	CASSEVVPGNEQYF
TRBV5-6	TRBJ2-5	.	TRBD1	TGTGCCAGCAGCGGAAAAGCACAGGGGTCTGAGACCCAGTACTTC	CASSGKAQGSETQYF
TRBV7-2	TRBJ1-6	.	TRBD1	TGTGCCAGCAGCCCGTGGGGACAGAGAGGTTCACCCCTCCACTTT	CASSPWGQRGSPLHF
TRBV19	TRBJ1-6	few	TRBD1	TGTGCCAGTAGGCCGGACAGGGGAGGTAATTCACCCCTCCACTTT	CASRPDRGGNSPLHF
TRBV13	TRBJ2-3	.	.	TGTGCCAGCAGCTTACGGGGGTTGAGCACAGATACGCAGTATTTT	CASSLRGLSTDTQYF
TRBV12-3/TRBV12-4	TRBJ1-1	few	.	TGTGCCAGCAGTCCCGGGGGGGTTCAAGAAGCTTTCTTT	CASSPGGVQEAFF
TRBV7-2	TRBJ1-3	.	.	TGTGCCAGCAGCTTAGGCGGCGGCTCTGGAAACACCATATATTTT	CASSLGGGSGNTIYF
TRBV28	TRBJ1-4	.	TRBD1	TGTGCCAGCAGCTTAAGGCAGGGGGCGACGTTTGAAAAACTGTTTTTT	CASSLRQGATFEKLFF
TRBV18	TRBJ1-2	.	.	TGTGCCAGCTCACCGTCAGGGAGAGGGGGCTATGGCTACACCTTC	CASSPSGRGGYGYTF
TRBV5-4	TRBJ1-2	once	.	TGTGCCAGCAGCTTGCTCCAGGGCGCGGGGGGCTACACCTTC	CASSLLQGAGGYTF
TRBV30	TRBJ2-2	.	TRBD2	TGTGCCTCCTACGGGGGGTTGATAGACACCGGGGAGCTGTTTTTT	CASYGGLIDTGELFF
TRBV7-6	TRBJ2-1	.	TRBD2	TGTGCCAGCAGCTTAGTAGCGGGGGTTGACAATGAGCAGTTCTTC	CASSLVAGVDNEQFF
TRBV28	TRBJ1-2	.	.	TGTGCCAGCAGCTCAGCCACAGGGGGCTACACCTTC	CASSSATGGYTF
TRBV5-6	TRBJ1-1	.	TRBD1	TGTGCCAGCAGCCGCGACGGGACAGGGGGCACTGAAGCTTTCTTT	CASSRDGTGGTEAFF
TRBV6-5	TRBJ2-7	.	.	TGTGCCAGCTCGGGACACCTTGATCGGCAGTACTTC	CASSGHLDRQYF
TRBV3-1/TRBV3-2	TRBJ1-2	few	.	TGTGCCAGCAGCCAACTGGCTGGCTACACCTTC	CASSQLAGYTF
TRBV6-5	TRBJ2-7	.	.	TGTGCCAGCACCAGATGGCAGTCCTACGAGCAGTACTTC	CASTRWQSYEQYF
TRBV7-2	TRBJ2-1	.	TRBD2	TGTGCCAGCAGCATCGGACTAGTGGCTGAGCAGTTCTTC	CASSIGLVAEQFF
TRBV5-8	TRBJ1-2	.	.	TGTGCCAGCACCAAGCTCCCGGGACAAGGGGATCGCTACACCTTC	CASTKLPGQGDRYTF
TRBV15	TRBJ2-2	.	.	TGTGCCACCAGCAGAGTGGGCAGTCCTAACACCGGGGAGCTGTTTTTT	CATSRVGSPNTGELFF
TRBV11-2	TRBJ2-3	.	.	TGTGCCAGCAGCTTAAATGGAGGGTTCACAGATACGCAGTATTTT	CASSLNGGFTDTQYF
TRBV5-1	TRBJ2-5	.	TRBD2	TGCGCCAGCAGCTTGGGGGGACTAGCGGGGGCACAAGGCGAGACCCAGTACTTC	CASSLGGLAGAQGETQYF
TRBV5-1	TRBJ2-3	.	TRBD2	TGCGCCAGCAGCTTGGGGGCTAGCGGGGGAACAGATACGCAGTATTTT	CASSLGASGGTDTQYF
TRBV19	TRBJ2-6	.	TRBD2	TGTGCCACCAGGGACATTTTTGGACTAGCGGGGGGTATGGCTGGGGCCAACGTCCTGACTTTC	CATRDIFGLAGGMAGANVLTF
TRBV5-4	TRBJ1-3	.	.	TGTGCCAGCAGCGTGAGCTCGGGGAGAAACACCATATATTTT	CASSVSSGRNTIYF